This section outlines one TCR beta chain sequence together with its context. These data are taken from a study of blood T cell repertoires in COVID-19. Study summary: The United States, Italy and Spain were the sources of the acute and convalescent COVID-19 samples. T cells, B-cell-depleted T cells, or PBMCs supplied cDNA or gDNA.

As originally analysed: It was from reference gene primer amplification that nucleated cell counts were estimated. Profiling relied on immunoSEQ multiplex PCR, and the TCRdb table lists in-frame clones only, not all of them. That table is the source of V, J and clone size, and D and trimming were worked out from the DNA. Here the sample spans roughly 34,000 clones, roughly 80% being singletons. This sequence originates from a man older than 75 with active or convalescent COVID-19. Sequencing was done on a sample of peripheral blood.

CDR3 sequence: CASSPGQLISTDTQYF. In nucleotides, the CDR3 is TGTGCCAGCAGCCCGGGACAGCTAATTAGCACAGATACGCAGTATTTT. The genes are TRBV5-8 and TRBJ2-3, with 7 bases fitting TRBD1. This CDR3 is 16 amino acids long. CDR1 SGHTS and CDR2 YDEGEE come from the germline V gene. The junction had 8 bases not matched to a gene; V was cut back by 4 bases and J by 0 bases.